These 18 T cell receptor beta chains were sequenced from one sample in a study of blood T cell repertoires in COVID-19. Method: immunoSEQ multiplex PCR; TCRdb's copy keeps in-frame clones and lacks some. The sample records about 160,000 clones, 75% to 90% being singletons. Sequenced input: peripheral blood. These receptors were taken from a woman older than 75 with active or convalescent COVID-19.

The V and J genes are TRBV14 and TRBJ1-5; maybe TRBD1 (5 bases). The CDR3 spans 13 residues. Germline values: CDR1 SGHDN, CDR2 FVKESK. Trimming took off 6 bases at V and 4 bases at J, with 10 bases between the two ends. CDR3 DNA sequence: TGTGCCAGCAGTCGACAGTATAATCAGCCCCAGCATTTT. It yields the protein CASSRQYNQPQHF.

This chain connects TRBV19 to TRBJ1-5; 7 bases are shared with TRBD1. Losses at the gene ends were 9 bases for V and 2 bases for J; bases not matched to a gene: 10. CDR3 length equals 15 residues. CDR1 is LNHDA and CDR2 is SQIVND in the germline V gene (reference sequence). The DNA for the CDR3 is TGTGCCAGCCTAAAGGGGACAGAGGGCAATCAGCCCCAGCATTTT. Protein sequence: CASLKGTEGNQPQHF.

The rearrangement uses TRBV19 and TRBJ1-2; 10 positions agree with TRBD1. Losses at the gene ends were 7 bases for V and 7 bases for J; bases not matched to a gene: 9. The length of the CDR3 is 14 residues. Germline V gives CDR1 LNHDA, CDR2 SQIVND (reference sequence). The CDR3, as DNA: TGTGCCAGTACCCCCGGGACAGGGGTCACTGGCTACACCTTC. Protein: CASTPGTGVTGYTF.

This clone was seen just once. This chain joins TRBV28 and TRBJ1-6; D is unclear. The V end lost 3 bases, the J end lost 9 bases, and 15 bases lay between the germline ends. Germline V lookup: CDR1 MDHEN, CDR2 SYDVKM. The CDR3 is 15 residues long. The CDR3 protein is CASSFSVDFGSPLHF. CDR3 nucleotide sequence: TGTGCCAGCAGTTTTAGTGTCGATTTTGGTTCACCCCTCCACTTT. Filled out from reference TRBV28 and TRBJ1-6, the complete variable domain reads DVKVTQSSRYLVKRTGEKVFLECVQDMDHENMFWYRQDPGLGLRLIYFSYDVKMKEKGDIPEGYSVSREKKERFSLILESASTNQTSMYLCASSFSVDFGSPLHFGNGTRLTVT.

The rearrangement uses TRBV2 and TRBJ2-7, with D uncertain. Germline V gene lookup returns CDR1 SNHLY and CDR2 FYNNEI. Trimming cost V 3 bases and J 4 bases, with 7 bases left between them. The CDR3 loop spans 12 amino acids. CDR3 loop: CASSEWSYEQYF. The CDR3 DNA reads TGTGCCAGCAGTGAGTGGAGTTACGAGCAGTACTTC.

CDR3 protein: CASSRGGTGPTSYEQYF. The CDR3 coding sequence is TGTGCCAGCAGCCGCGGAGGGACAGGCCCCACCAGTTACGAGCAGTACTTC. This chain connects TRBV13 to TRBJ2-7; the match to TRBD1 covers 8 bases. Germline V gene data show CDR1 as PRHDT and CDR2 as FYEKMQ (reference sequence). This CDR3 is 17 amino acids long. With 5 bases clipped from V and 4 bases from J, the junction kept 16 bases outside the gene matches.

The chain combines TRBV6-5 with TRBJ1-2; 7 bases match TRBD1. The CDR3 covers 12 residues. Per germline, CDR1 MNHEY and CDR2 SVGAGI. V shed 4 bases and J 7 bases; nucleotides not matched to a gene: 3. Here the CDR3 reads CASSSGGGGYTF. CDR3 bases: TGTGCCAGCAGTTCAGGGGGAGGTGGCTACACCTTC.

The chain joins TRBV10-3 to TRBJ1-1; the match to TRBD1 covers 7 bases. The ends lost 9 bases at V and 1 base at J; junction bases unmatched: 11. The CDR3 extends over 15 amino acids. In germline, CDR1 is ENHRY, CDR2 SYGVKD. Written as DNA, the CDR3 is TGTGCCATTTCAGCTTTAGGGGGCTCGAACACTGAAGCTTTCTTT. Translating gives CAISALGGSNTEAFF.

This clone was seen a handful of times. The chain combines TRBV6-5 with TRBJ1-6, with D perhaps TRBD1 (5 bases). Trimming removed 6 bases at V and 14 bases at J, with 11 bases between. Germline V gene sequence: CDR1 MNHEY, CDR2 SVGAGI. The CDR3 consists of 11 residues. The CDR3 loop is CASSPGGTLHF. The CDR3, as DNA: TGTGCCAGCAGCCCGGGGGGGACCCTCCACTTT.

Written as DNA, the CDR3 is TGTGCCGGCGGGGGAGGGGTCGGAAACACCATATATTTT. Translation: CAGGGGVGNTIYF. The chain combines TRBV7-2 with TRBJ1-3; TRBD1 is a possible D gene (5 bases). The CDR3 contains 13 residues. The V and J ends lost 11 bases and 4 bases respectively, with 15 bases between them. Germline V gene lookup returns CDR1 SGHTA and CDR2 FQGNSA.

V is TRBV19 and J is TRBJ2-6, with 7 nucleotides matching TRBD1. This CDR3 is built from 20 residues. Trimming cost V 1 base and J 4 bases; bases outside gene matches: 16. Germline assignment: CDR1 LNHDA and CDR2 SQIVND (reference sequence). The chain's CDR3 is CASSIGGGRGSVTGANVLTF. CDR3 in DNA: TGTGCCAGTAGTATAGGTGGAGGCAGGGGGAGCGTAACCGGGGCCAACGTCCTGACTTTC. Full variable domain (outside the CDR3, taken from reference TRBV19 and TRBJ2-6): DGGITQSPKYLFRKEGQNVTLSCEQNLNHDAMYWYRQDPGQGLRLIYYSQIVNDFQKGDIAEGYSVSREKKESFPLTVTSAQKNPTAFYLCASSIGGGRGSVTGANVLTFGAGSRLTVL.

This clone has a single count. The chain has TRBV5-4 and TRBJ2-3; 15 nucleotides agree with TRBD2. Germline-derived CDR1 and CDR2 are SGHNT and YYREEE (reference sequence). The CDR3 is made up of 20 amino acids. Trimming at V came to 3 bases and at J to 2 bases, leaving 13 bases not matched to a gene. The CDR3 is CASSSRTSGGAGGSTDTQYF. Here the CDR3 DNA reads TGTGCCAGCAGCTCCCGGACTAGCGGGGGGGCCGGAGGATCCACAGATACGCAGTATTTT.

The gene calls are TRBV5-1 and TRBJ2-1; 12 nucleotides agree with TRBD2. Trimming removed 3 bases from V and 5 bases from J; junction bases left unmatched: 6. Germline loops: CDR1 SGHRS, CDR2 YFSETQ. The CDR3 extends over 16 amino acids. CDR3 in amino acids: CASSWASGGAHNEQFF. Written as DNA, the CDR3 is TGCGCCAGCAGCTGGGCTAGCGGGGGGGCTCACAATGAGCAGTTCTTC. The whole variable domain, filled in from reference TRBV5-1 and TRBJ2-1, reads KAGVTQTPRYLIKTRGQQVTLSCSPISGHRSVSWYQQTPGQGLQFLFEYFSETQRNKGNFPGRFSGRQFSNSRSEMNVSTLELGDSALYLCASSWASGGAHNEQFFGPGTRLTVL.

J is TRBJ1-2 and V is TRBV30; D might be TRBD1 (5 bases). The CDR3 runs 13 residues. CDR1 and CDR2 (germline): GTSNPN, SVGIG (reference sequence). With 7 bases removed from V and 4 bases from J, the gap between germline ends came to 16 bases. In DNA, the CDR3 is TGTGCCTTCCCCGGGGGGGATTTCTATGGCTACACCTTC. Amino acids: CAFPGGDFYGYTF.

The V and J genes are TRBV6-2 or TRBV6-3 and TRBJ2-3, with TRBD2 identical over 8 bases. V lost 2 bases, J lost 0 bases, and 10 bases stayed unmatched. Per the germline V gene, CDR1 is MNHEY and CDR2 is SVGEGT. CDR3 length equals 18 residues. CDR3 sequence reads: CASSYRSGSGASTDTQYF. The DNA for the CDR3 is TGTGCCAGCAGTTACCGGAGTGGTAGCGGGGCCAGCACAGATACGCAGTATTTT.

V usage is TRBV6-2 or TRBV6-3 and J usage is TRBJ2-1, with TRBD2 identical over 11 bases. V trimming: 0 bases; J trimming: 12 bases; junction bases outside the gene matches: 13. The CDR3 sequence is 17 residues long. Germline loops: CDR1 MNHEY, CDR2 SVGEGT. The CDR3 reads CASSYSPSGGPYMWQFF. The DNA of the CDR3 is TGTGCCAGCAGTTACTCTCCTAGCGGGGGGCCCTACATGTGGCAGTTCTTC.

This chain uses TRBV4-3 with TRBJ1-4, with D uncertain. The V end lost 1 base, the J end lost 7 bases, and 13 bases lay between the germline ends. In germline, CDR1 is LGHNA, CDR2 YSLEER. CDR3 size: 15 residues. CDR3 sequence reads: CASSQGPTASEKLFF. DNA for the CDR3: TGCGCCAGCAGCCAAGGCCCCACTGCTTCTGAAAAACTGTTTTTT.

There are a few counts of this clone. CDR3 DNA: TGCGCCAGCAGCCCAAGGACAGGGGTCTTCGCGAACACCGGGGAGCTGTTTTTT. This sequence encodes CASSPRTGVFANTGELFF. The chain uses TRBV5-1 and TRBJ2-2; the match to TRBD1 covers 9 bases. Germline loops: CDR1 SGHRS, CDR2 YFSETQ. V lost 4 bases to trimming and J lost 0 bases; unmatched junction nucleotides: 10. The CDR3 spans 18 residues.